Following are 27 T cell receptor beta chains from one sample sequenced in a study of T cell responses to AZD1222 COVID-19 vaccine. Sequenced by immunoSEQ multiplex PCR; TCRdb stores in-frame clones only, minus some. Among some 96,000 clones, around 90% were seen once, and the ten largest hold 1.5% to 2%. The material sequenced was peripheral blood, taken on day 0 of AZD1222 vaccination. All receptors come from an adult in good health.

J is TRBJ1-1 and V is TRBV5-4, with D maybe TRBD1 (6 bases). This CDR3 has 14 amino acids. Germline CDR1 is SGHNT and CDR2 is YYREEE (reference sequence). V lost 2 bases, J lost 5 bases, and 13 bases lay in between. The DNA of the CDR3 is TGTGCCAGCAGCTTAACAGGGTTAAAAACTGAAGCTTTCTTT. As protein: CASSLTGLKTEAFF.

V and J are TRBV7-8 and TRBJ2-5; no clear D. CDR3 size: 12 residues. V dropped 5 bases and J dropped 0 bases, with 4 bases sitting between them. CDR1 is SGHVS and CDR2 is FQNEAQ in the germline V gene. The CDR3 here is CASSRDQETQYF. The CDR3 coding sequence is TGTGCCAGCAGCCGGGACCAAGAGACCCAGTACTTC. Using reference TRBV7-8 and TRBJ2-5 for the parts outside the CDR3, the full variable domain is GAGVSQSPRYKVAKRGQDVALRCDPISGHVSLFWYQQALGQGPEFLTYFQNEAQLDKSGLPSDRFFAERPEGSVSTLKIQRTQQEDSAVYLCASSRDQETQYFGPGTRLLVL.

The V gene is TRBV2, the J gene TRBJ2-7, with 14 bases lining up with TRBD2. The J segment lost 3 bases and the V segment lost 7 bases, leaving 2 bases of the junction unmatched. Germline V gene lookup returns CDR1 SNHLY and CDR2 FYNNEI. The CDR3 extends over 14 amino acids. CDR3 amino acids: CASMGLAGVYEQYF. The CDR3, as DNA: TGTGCCAGCATGGGACTAGCGGGAGTCTACGAGCAGTACTTC.

The rearrangement links TRBV28 to TRBJ1-1; D possibly corresponds to TRBD1 (5 bases). Germline CDR1 and CDR2: MDHEN and SYDVKM. The V gene lost 6 bases and the J gene lost 9 bases, with 14 bases spanning the gap. The CDR3 loop spans 12 amino acids. DNA for the CDR3: TGTGCCAGCAGCATCCACAGGAGTAAAGCTTTCTTT. Amino acids: CASSIHRSKAFF.

The chain employs TRBV5-4 and TRBJ2-3; 12 nucleotides align to TRBD2. Trimming removed 6 bases from V and 4 bases from J; junction bases left unmatched: 6. Germline-derived CDR1 and CDR2 are SGHNT and YYREEE (reference sequence). The CDR3 has 15 residues. The CDR3: CASTSTSGSADTQYF. As DNA, the CDR3 is TGTGCCAGCACGTCGACTAGCGGGAGTGCAGATACGCAGTATTTT.

The J gene is TRBJ2-1, the V gene TRBV6-5, with a weak D call TRBD2 (6 bases). Per the germline V gene, CDR1 is MNHEY and CDR2 is SVGAGI. This CDR3 is built from 15 residues. V dropped 7 bases and J dropped 4 bases, with 17 bases sitting between them. The CDR3 nucleotides read TGTGCCAGCACCCTAGAGGAGGGTAGGTACAATGAGCAGTTCTTC. It yields the protein CASTLEEGRYNEQFF.

The chain combines TRBV5-1 with TRBJ2-1, with D possibly matching TRBD2 (6 bases). The germline V gene encodes CDR1 SGHRS and CDR2 YFSETQ. There are 15 residues in the CDR3. The V and J ends lost 0 bases and 3 bases respectively, with 10 bases between them. CDR3 sequence: CASSLVAADYNEQFF. The CDR3 DNA is TGCGCCAGCAGCTTGGTAGCGGCTGACTACAATGAGCAGTTCTTC.

This clone has just one count. The chain employs TRBV7-9 and TRBJ2-7; D call uncertain. The CDR3 length is 13 residues. The germline CDR1 and CDR2 sequences are SEHNR and FQNEAQ (reference sequence). Trimming pared 4 bases from V and 6 bases from J, leaving 13 bases between. CDR3 nucleotides: TGTGCCAGCAGCTCGCAACCCCCCCCCGAGCAGTACTTC. Translated, it gives CASSSQPPPEQYF. The full variable domain, rest sourced from reference TRBV7-9 and TRBJ2-7, is DTGVSQNPRHKITKRGQNVTFRCDPISEHNRLYWYRQTLGQGPEFLTYFQNEAQLEKSRLLSDRFSAERPKGSFSTLEIQRTEQGDSAMYLCASSSQPPPEQYFGPGTRLTVT.

This chain connects TRBV30 to TRBJ1-2; D possibly corresponds to TRBD1 (6 bases). CDR1 and CDR2 (germline): GTSNPN, SVGIG (reference sequence). Trimming stripped 3 bases from V and 4 bases from J, with 15 bases between. The CDR3 is 14 residues long. As DNA, the CDR3 is TGTGCCTGGAGGAAAGGGGGGAATTCCTATGGCTACACCTTC. Its protein is CAWRKGGNSYGYTF. Supplemented by reference TRBV30 and TRBJ1-2, the full variable domain reads SQTIHQWPATLVQPVGSPLSLECTVEGTSNPNLYWYRQAAGRGLQLLFYSVGIGQISSEVPQNLSASRPQDRQFILSSKKLLLSDSGFYLCAWRKGGNSYGYTFGSGTRLTVV.

Turning to this clone: A junction end diverges from the germline sequence, so it may reflect a read error. The chain uses TRBV7-7 and TRBJ2-5, with 9 positions matching TRBD2. CDR3 length equals 16 residues. Germline loops: CDR1 SSHAT, CDR2 FNYEAQ (reference sequence). The CDR3 DNA is TGTGCTAGCAGCTTAGCTCCAGCGGGAGGAGGGGAGACCCAGTACTTC. This sequence encodes CASSLAPAGGGETQYF.

The rearrangement links TRBV6-1 to TRBJ2-5; D call uncertain. This CDR3 is 15 amino acids long. V was shortened by 2 bases and J by 2 bases, with 12 bases between the two germline ends. Germline V gives CDR1 MNHNS, CDR2 SASEGT. The CDR3 is CASSESGLRQETQYF. CDR3 sequence (DNA): TGTGCCAGCAGTGAATCGGGTTTGCGACAAGAGACCCAGTACTTC.

The CDR3 nucleotides read TGCAGTGCTAGTACAACGGACCCGTCGAATGAGCAGTTCTTC. This encodes CSASTTDPSNEQFF. The V gene is TRBV20-1, the J gene TRBJ2-1; D gene unclear. This CDR3 contains 14 residues. V was shortened by 3 bases and J by 7 bases, with 16 bases between the two germline ends. Germline V gene sequence: CDR1 DFQATT, CDR2 SNEGSKA (reference sequence).

This sequence joins TRBV11-2 and TRBJ2-4; 9 bases are a match to TRBD1. V was pared by 5 bases and J by 0 bases, with 8 bases of the junction left unmatched. Germline V gene data show CDR1 as SGHAT and CDR2 as FQNNGV. This CDR3 comprises 17 residues. As DNA, the CDR3 is TGTGCCAGCAGCATGACTACAGGGGGCGAAGCCAAAAACATTCAGTACTTC. Protein: CASSMTTGGEAKNIQYF.

The chain has TRBV27 and TRBJ1-3; D unclear. This CDR3 spans 14 amino acids. Trimming removed 6 bases from V and 5 bases from J, with 14 bases in between. Per germline, CDR1 MNHEY and CDR2 SMNVEV (reference sequence). The CDR3 DNA reads TGTGCCAGCAGCCGCGGACCAAGTAGAAACACCATATATTTT. Translating gives CASSRGPSRNTIYF.

The chain uses TRBV6-5 and TRBJ2-2; possibly TRBD1 for D (5 bases). The ends were cut back, 0 bases at V and 5 bases at J, with 10 bases in the middle. Germline V CDR1 and CDR2: MNHEY, SVGAGI. This CDR3 region has 15 residues. In DNA, the CDR3 is TGTGCCAGCAGTTACTCGTATTCAGGGACCGGGGAGCTGTTTTTT. Translation: CASSYSYSGTGELFF.

In its sample, this clone was seen a few times. The chain has TRBV21-1 and TRBJ1-1. TRBV21-1 is flagged as a pseudogene. The CDR3 has 15 amino acids. CDR3 nucleotide sequence: TGTGCCAGCAGCGGACGACCAGAGGTGAACACTGAAGCTTTCTTT. Protein product: CASSGRPEVNTEAFF.

The chain employs TRBV19 and TRBJ1-4, with D uncertain. V was pared by 4 bases and J by 1 base, with 13 bases between. The V gene's germline CDR1 is LNHDA and CDR2 SQIVND (reference sequence). This CDR3 contains 16 residues. The DNA of the CDR3 is TGTGCCAGTAGTACCCGGAAGGCTATAACTAATGAAAAACTGTTTTTT. Protein product: CASSTRKAITNEKLFF.

The chain links TRBV15 to TRBJ2-1, with D unresolved. Germline CDR1 LNHNV, CDR2 YYDKDF (reference sequence). Trimming shortened V by 0 bases and J by 0 bases, and 15 bases separated the two germline ends. The CDR3 spans 18 residues. This CDR3 reads CATSRDKSAPSSYNEQFF. CDR3 coding DNA: TGTGCCACCAGCAGAGATAAGTCAGCTCCTAGCTCCTACAATGAGCAGTTCTTC.

V usage is TRBV3-1 (or the pseudogene TRBV3-2) and J usage is TRBJ1-2, with D hard to call. The V gene lost 3 bases and the J gene lost 5 bases, with 4 bases spanning the gap. The CDR3 is 11 residues long. Germline V gives CDR1 LGHDT, CDR2 YNNKEL (reference sequence). The CDR3 loop reads CASSQGYGYTF. The CDR3 DNA is TGTGCCAGCAGCCAGGGATATGGCTACACCTTC.

The V and J genes are TRBV12-3 or TRBV12-4 and TRBJ2-1; D uncertain. The CDR3 length is 13 residues. Deletions cut 2 bases from V and 4 bases from J, with 6 bases between. The CDR3 DNA is TGTGCCAGCAGTTTATTAGAATACAATGAGCAGTTCTTC. It encodes CASSLLEYNEQFF.

V gene TRBV20-1 combines with J gene TRBJ1-5; D unclear. V was shortened by 6 bases and J by 5 bases, with 5 bases between the two germline ends. Germline CDR1 is DFQATT and CDR2 is SNEGSKA (reference sequence). The CDR3 length is 10 residues. The CDR3 nucleotides read TGCAGTGCCGGGGATCAGCCCCAGCATTTT. This translates into CSAGDQPQHF.

This chain connects TRBV5-8 to TRBJ1-1, with D possibly being TRBD1 (6 bases). Germline CDR1 SGHTS, CDR2 YDEGEE. This CDR3 is built from 16 residues. Trimming took off 1 base at V and 1 base at J, with 14 bases between the two ends. CDR3 nucleotide sequence: TGTGCCAGCAGCTTGAACCAGGGGCCTTGGAACACTGAAGCTTTCTTT. Protein: CASSLNQGPWNTEAFF.

The chain couples TRBV28 to TRBJ2-1; D ambiguous. Germline V CDR1 and CDR2: MDHEN, SYDVKM. This CDR3 comprises 14 residues. V lost 3 bases to trimming and J lost 4 bases, with 10 bases between them. CDR3 nucleotides: TGTGCCAGCAGTTTCCTAAACGGGTACAATGAGCAGTTCTTC. This sequence encodes CASSFLNGYNEQFF.

The table lists this clone with a count of one. V and J are TRBV18 and TRBJ1-4; a possible D gene is TRBD1 (5 bases). V gave up 1 base and J gave up 7 bases, with 16 bases separating them. The CDR3 spans 16 residues. Per the germline V gene, CDR1 is KGHSH and CDR2 is LQKENI. The CDR3 sequence is CASSPRGRGAGEKLFF. CDR3 DNA: TGTGCCAGCTCACCACGCGGGCGTGGGGCGGGTGAAAAACTGTTTTTT.

The V call is TRBV11-1, the J call TRBJ2-7; D could derive from TRBD1 or TRBD2 (6 bases each). The CDR3 totals 15 residues. Trimming pared 5 bases from V and 2 bases from J, leaving 16 bases between. Per germline, CDR1 SGHAT and CDR2 FQDESV (reference sequence). Here the CDR3 reads CASSAQPGATYEQYF. The CDR3 DNA is TGTGCCAGCAGCGCCCAACCGGGGGCGACCTACGAGCAGTACTTC.

The chain combines TRBV2 with TRBJ2-7; 8 bases are shared with TRBD1. J gave up 6 bases and V 6 bases, and 16 bases lay outside the gene matches. Germline CDR1 is SNHLY and CDR2 is FYNNEI. The CDR3 contains 16 residues. The CDR3 region is CASRHEDRDRNSEQYF. The CDR3 DNA sequence: TGTGCCAGCAGACACGAAGACCGGGACAGGAACAGCGAGCAGTACTTC. Full variable domain (missing parts from reference TRBV2 and TRBJ2-7): EPEVTQTPSHQVTQMGQEVILRCVPISNHLYFYWYRQILGQKVEFLVSFYNNEISEKSEIFDDQFSVERPDGSNFTLKIRSTKLEDSAMYFCASRHEDRDRNSEQYFGPGTRLTVT.

V is TRBV4-1 and J is TRBJ2-5; 8 bases align to TRBD1. Germline values: CDR1 MGHRA, CDR2 YSYEKL. J gave up 4 bases and V 2 bases, and 9 bases lay outside the gene matches. The CDR3 spans 16 residues. In nucleotides, the CDR3 is TGCGCCAGCAGCCAACCCCCGGGACAGGTGGTAGAGACCCAGTACTTC. Translation: CASSQPPGQVVETQYF.